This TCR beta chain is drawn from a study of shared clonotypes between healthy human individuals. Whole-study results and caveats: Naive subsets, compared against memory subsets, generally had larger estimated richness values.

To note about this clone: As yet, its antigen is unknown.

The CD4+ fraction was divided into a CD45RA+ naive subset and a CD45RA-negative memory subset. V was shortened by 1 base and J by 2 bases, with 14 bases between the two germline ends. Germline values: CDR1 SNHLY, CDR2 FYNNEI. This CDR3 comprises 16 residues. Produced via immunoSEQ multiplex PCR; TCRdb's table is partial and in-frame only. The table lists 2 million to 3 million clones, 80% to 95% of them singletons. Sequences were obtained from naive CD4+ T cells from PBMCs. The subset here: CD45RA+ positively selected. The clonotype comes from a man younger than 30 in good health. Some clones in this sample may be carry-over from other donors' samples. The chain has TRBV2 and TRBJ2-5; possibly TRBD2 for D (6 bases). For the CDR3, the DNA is TGTGCCAGCAGTGAAGGGGTTAGCGGACTACAAGAGACCCAGTACTTC. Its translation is CASSEGVSGLQETQYF.